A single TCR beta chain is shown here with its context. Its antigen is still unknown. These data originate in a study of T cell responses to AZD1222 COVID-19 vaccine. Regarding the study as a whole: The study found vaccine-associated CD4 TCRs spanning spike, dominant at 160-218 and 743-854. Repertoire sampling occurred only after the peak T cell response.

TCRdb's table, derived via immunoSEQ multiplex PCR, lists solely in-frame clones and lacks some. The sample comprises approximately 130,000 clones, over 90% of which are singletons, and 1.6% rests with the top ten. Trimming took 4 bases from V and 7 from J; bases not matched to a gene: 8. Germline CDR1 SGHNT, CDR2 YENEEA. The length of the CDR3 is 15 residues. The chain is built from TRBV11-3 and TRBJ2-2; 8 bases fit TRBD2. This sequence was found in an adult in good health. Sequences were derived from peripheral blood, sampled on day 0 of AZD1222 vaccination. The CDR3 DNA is TGTGCCAGCAGCTGGTCGAGCGGGAGAGGCGGGGAGCTGTTTTTT. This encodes CASSWSSGRGGELFF.